This T cell receptor (beta chain) derives from a study of PD-L1 blockade in urothelial cancer (dated by TCRdb to about 2017). For the study in its entirety: Therapy was started around 2014 for all patients, and atezolizumab 1,200 mg was administered intravenously every 3 weeks. Under 30 patients had pretreatment blood TCR-seq, some 25 had at least one posttreatment blood collection, and some 25 had tumor TCR-seq. Durable clinical benefit was defined as a progression-free survival longer than 6 months, and TCR features were additionally tested against progression-free survival and overall survival. Blood samples gave median yields of around 150,000 T cells and some 84,000 unique TCRs, along with a median clonality of around 0.08. Durable clinical benefit was achieved by nine patients and was not achieved by 20 patients. An ECOG performance status of 0 or 1 was recorded for the patients, and 0 to 3 prior chemotherapy regimens had been received by the patients. About 90% of the roughly 29 patients were males with bladder-origin urothelial cancer, and about 60% of the 29 reported a prior smoking history. In the same patients who had TCR sequencing, pretreatment tumors also underwent whole exome sequencing and RNA sequencing. Blood samples were analyzed 3 weeks after the start of treatment (second dose) and 6 weeks after the start of treatment. Pretreatment tumor samples and matched peripheral blood, collected serially before and after atezolizumab treatment, underwent TCR sequencing. The study, an exploratory multi-omic analysis, examined somatic, immune and clinical correlates of response to PD-L1 blockade with atezolizumab in urothelial cancer. General conclusions and limits of the study: Improved progression-free and overall survival was associated with having pretreatment peripheral blood TCR clonality below the median. Among patients with durable benefit, tumor-associated TCR clones showed greater expansion in peripheral blood 3 weeks after treatment started (n = 22, p = 0.022). Because the sample size was small (n of about 30) and many exploratory analyses were performed, the results are intended to be hypothesis-generating.

To estimate absolute template abundance from read counts, synthetic TCR analog templates were spiked into each PCR. Using the immunoSEQ assay, TCRbeta CDR3 regions were amplified from genomic DNA with bias-controlled V and J gene primers. Sequencing of rearranged TCRbeta segments was done at approximately 20X coverage. The authors' pipeline ran thus. Sequencing errors were corrected by clustering and CDR3s were annotated against IMGT to assign V, D and J genes. Only productive TCRbeta rearrangements were used in downstream analyses, excluding out-of-frame or stop-codon sequences. To compute clonality, Shannon entropy was normalized by the log of the number of unique productive sequences and then subtracted from one. Fisher's exact test with Benjamini-Hochberg correction, at a threshold of adjusted p below 0.01, was used to find clones that differed between time points or between blood and tumor. Entries here come from immuneACCESS through TCRdb and include only in-frame sequences with V and J called. Some clones fail to appear in such tables; in the studies checked, an unresolved V gene covers under half of the shortfall, and the cause of the remainder is unknown. D and trimming were read from the DNA, whereas the V and J calls and clone size are those reported in that table. Within this sample are more than 45,000 clones, with more than 75% of them counted one time only. In total, the top ten clones hold 16% of the sample.

A total of under 30 patients with locally advanced or metastatic urothelial carcinoma, treated at Memorial Sloan Kettering on a trial protocol, made up the cohort. Peripheral blood mononuclear cells were collected pretreatment and during treatment, with between 1 and 8 total time points obtained per patient. The Qiagen DNeasy Blood extraction kit was used to purify genomic DNA from total PBMCs and tumor samples. Collected pretreatment and during treatment, PBMCs were isolated and stored as previously described. Concerning this clone itself: Its target antigen remains unknown. Per-base qualities were not stored, and no clone one base away is much larger.

The CDR3 covers 17 residues, taking in both the cysteine and the phenylalanine. Only the CDR3 DNA is retained, 51 bases long and in frame from the first base. For this chain, trimming is 0 bases at the V end and 4 bases at the J end, and the number of junction bases without a gene match is 11. Looking up the germline V gene yields CDR1 ENHRY and CDR2 SYGVKD. The specimen was PBMCs, collected around atezolizumab (anti-PD-L1) treatment. The sequence derives from a man between 60 and 75 years old with urothelial cancer. The chain employs TRBV10-3 and TRBJ2-7; 8 bases in the junction line up with TRBD2. The DNA reads as follows: TGTGCCATCAGTGAGTCATTGAGCGGGAGTTCGCAATACGAGCAGTACTTC. This encodes CAISESLSGSSQYEQYF.